Below are 5 T cell receptor beta chains sequenced from a single sample in a study of blood T cells in healthy people across ages. The use of a sample-barcoded 5' primer and a J-beta primer mix characterized a second PCR of roughly 6 to 11 cycles. Each CDR3 protein is one row after TCRdb ran MiXCR on the 5' RACE reads. The sample has 590,000 or so distinct CDR3 sequences, approximately 30% seen once. Sequencing used blood. The receptors derive from an elderly woman in good health.

J is TRBJ2-7 and V is TRBV11-2; 11 bases line up with TRBD2. The CDR3 contains 15 residues. V lost 1 base to trimming and J lost 7 bases; unmatched junction nucleotides: 6. Germline loops: CDR1 SGHAT, CDR2 FQNNGV. CDR3: CASSLALAGVSEQYF. The CDR3 nucleotides are TGTGCCAGCAGCTTAGCACTAGCGGGAGTTAGTGAGCAGTACTTC.

V and J are TRBV12-3 or TRBV12-4 and TRBJ2-3; D is perhaps TRBD1 (6 bases). CDR3 length: 17 amino acids. With 7 bases removed from V and 0 bases from J, the gap between germline ends came to 20 bases. DNA for the CDR3: TGTGCCAGCAAGGGTGACTGGGGGCGCCTGAGCACAGATACGCAGTATTTT. It is translated as CASKGDWGRLSTDTQYF.

This clonotype was observed at least ten times. V is TRBV4-2 and J is TRBJ1-6; D possibly corresponds to TRBD1 (6 bases). V lost 4 bases to trimming and J lost 7 bases, with 11 bases between them. The germline CDR1 and CDR2 sequences are LGHNA and YNFKEQ. CDR3 length equals 14 residues. The CDR3, as DNA: TGTGCCAGCAGCCGGACAGCGTTAAATTCACCCCTCCACTTT. It yields the protein CASSRTALNSPLHF.

This clonotype was observed at least ten times. The chain couples TRBV20-1 to TRBJ1-2; TRBD1 aligns across 8 bases. V lost 5 bases and J lost 2; bases outside the gene matches: 1. The CDR3 consists of 12 residues. Looked up from germline, CDR1 is DFQATT and CDR2 is SNEGSKA (reference sequence). The CDR3 reads CSAWTGNYGYTF. The CDR3 coding sequence is TGCAGTGCTTGGACAGGGAACTATGGCTACACCTTC.

This clonotype has ten or more counts. The chain carries TRBV5-1 and TRBJ2-7, with 8 bases lining up with TRBD1. J gave up 1 base and V 0 bases, and 3 bases lay outside the gene matches. The CDR3 has 15 amino acids. In germline, CDR1 is SGHRS, CDR2 YFSETQ. As DNA, the CDR3 is TGCGCCAGCAGCTTGGGACAGGGGATATCCTACGAGCAGTACTTC. It translates to CASSLGQGISYEQYF.